This T cell receptor (beta chain) derives from a study of cytomegalovirus exposure and HLA in healthy donors. Study information: Within an early data release were roughly 83 million unique TCRs drawn from HLA-typed donors.

This PCR relied on a set of 60 Vbeta primers and 13 Jbeta primers. Profiling relied on immunoSEQ multiplex PCR, and the TCRdb table lists in-frame clones only, not all of them. The sample includes roughly 260,000 clones, approximately 84% of them seen just once. V gave up 8 bases and J gave up 0 bases, with 5 bases separating them. The CDR3 sequence is 12 residues long. CDR1 MNHNS and CDR2 SASEGT come from the germline V gene. Sequencing was performed on PBMCs. This TCR came from a woman between 35 and 50 years old in good health and CMV-seropositive. This chain joins TRBV6-1 and TRBJ1-3; D is unclear. The CDR3 loop reads CASWSSGNTIYF. In DNA form, the CDR3 reads TGTGCCAGCTGGAGCTCTGGAAACACCATATATTTT.